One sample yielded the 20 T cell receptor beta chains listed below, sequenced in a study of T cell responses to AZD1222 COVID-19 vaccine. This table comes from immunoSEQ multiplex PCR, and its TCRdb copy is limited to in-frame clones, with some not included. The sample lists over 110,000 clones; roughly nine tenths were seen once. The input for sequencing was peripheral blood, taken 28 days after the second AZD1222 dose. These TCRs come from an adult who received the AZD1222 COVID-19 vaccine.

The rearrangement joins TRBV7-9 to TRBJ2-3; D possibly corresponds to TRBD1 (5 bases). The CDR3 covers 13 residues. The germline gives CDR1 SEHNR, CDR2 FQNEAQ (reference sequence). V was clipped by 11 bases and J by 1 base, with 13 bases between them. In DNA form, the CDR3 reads TGTGCCGGGCGCGAAGGGGGCACAGATACGCAGTATTTT. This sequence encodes CAGREGGTDTQYF.

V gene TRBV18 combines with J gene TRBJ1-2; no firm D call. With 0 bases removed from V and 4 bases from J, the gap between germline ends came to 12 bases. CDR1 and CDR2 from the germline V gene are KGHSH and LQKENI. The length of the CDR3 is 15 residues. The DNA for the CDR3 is TGTGCCAGCTCACCACCGATTGGACCGGCCTATGGCTACACCTTC. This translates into CASSPPIGPAYGYTF.

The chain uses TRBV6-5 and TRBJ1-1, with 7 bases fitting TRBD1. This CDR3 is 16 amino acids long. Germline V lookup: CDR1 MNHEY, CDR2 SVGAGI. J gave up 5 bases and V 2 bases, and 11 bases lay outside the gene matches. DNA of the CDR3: TGTGCCAGCAGTTACGACGACGGACAGGTCGAGACTGAAGCTTTCTTT. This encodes CASSYDDGQVETEAFF.

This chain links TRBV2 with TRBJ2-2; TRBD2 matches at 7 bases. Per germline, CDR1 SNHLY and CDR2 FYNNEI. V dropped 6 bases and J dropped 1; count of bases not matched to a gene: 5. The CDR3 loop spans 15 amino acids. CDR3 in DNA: TGTGCCAGCAGGCCCCCTAGCGGGAACACCGGGGAGCTGTTTTTT. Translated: CASRPPSGNTGELFF.

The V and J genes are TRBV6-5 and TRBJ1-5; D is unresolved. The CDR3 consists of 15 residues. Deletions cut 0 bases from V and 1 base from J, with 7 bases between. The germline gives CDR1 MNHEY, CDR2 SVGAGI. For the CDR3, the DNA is TGTGCCAGCAGTTACTCAGCAACCAGCAATCAGCCCCAGCATTTT. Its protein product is CASSYSATSNQPQHF.

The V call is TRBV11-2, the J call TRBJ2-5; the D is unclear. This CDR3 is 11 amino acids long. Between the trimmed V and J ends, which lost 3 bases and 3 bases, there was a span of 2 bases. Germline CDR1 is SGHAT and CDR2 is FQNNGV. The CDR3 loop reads CASSFEETQYF. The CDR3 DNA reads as TGTGCCAGCAGCTTCGAAGAGACCCAGTACTTC.

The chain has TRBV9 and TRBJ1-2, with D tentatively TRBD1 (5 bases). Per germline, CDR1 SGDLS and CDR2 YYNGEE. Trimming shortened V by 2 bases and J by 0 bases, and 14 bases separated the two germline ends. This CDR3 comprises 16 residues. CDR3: CASSVGTEGSNYGYTF. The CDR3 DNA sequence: TGTGCCAGCAGCGTGGGGACCGAAGGATCTAACTATGGCTACACCTTC.

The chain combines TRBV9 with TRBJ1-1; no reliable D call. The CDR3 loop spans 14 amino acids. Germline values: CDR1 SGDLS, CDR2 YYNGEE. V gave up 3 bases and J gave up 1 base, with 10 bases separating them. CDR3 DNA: TGTGCCAGCAGCGAGCCCTCAGGGAACACTGAAGCTTTCTTT. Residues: CASSEPSGNTEAFF.

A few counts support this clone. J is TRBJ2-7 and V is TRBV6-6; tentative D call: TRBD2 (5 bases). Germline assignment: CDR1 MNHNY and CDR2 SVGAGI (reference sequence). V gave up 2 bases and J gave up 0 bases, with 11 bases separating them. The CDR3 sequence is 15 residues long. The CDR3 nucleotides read TGTGCCAGCAGTTACGAGGGAGTCGGCTCCTACGAGCAGTACGTC. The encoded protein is CASSYEGVGSYEQYV.

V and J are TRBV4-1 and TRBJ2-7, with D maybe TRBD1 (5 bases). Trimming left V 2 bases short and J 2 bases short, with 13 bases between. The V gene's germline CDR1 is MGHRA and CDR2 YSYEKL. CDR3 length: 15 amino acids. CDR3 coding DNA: TGCGCCAGCAGCCAACGTCAGGGTGACCCCTACGAGCAGTACGTC. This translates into CASSQRQGDPYEQYV.

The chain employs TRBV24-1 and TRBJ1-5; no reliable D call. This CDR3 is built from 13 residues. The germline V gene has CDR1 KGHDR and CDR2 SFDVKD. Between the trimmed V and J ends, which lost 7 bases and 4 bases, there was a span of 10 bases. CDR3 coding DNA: TGTGCCACCAGCGCAGGATTAAATCAGCCCCAGCATTTT. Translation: CATSAGLNQPQHF.

The CDR3 region is CASGSMIGVADTEAFF. The CDR3 bases are TGTGCTAGTGGTTCCATGATAGGGGTAGCGGACACTGAAGCTTTCTTT. The rearrangement links TRBV12-5 to TRBJ1-1; the D gene is possibly TRBD1 (5 bases). There are 16 residues in the CDR3. Germline V gene lookup returns CDR1 LGHNT and CDR2 FRNRAP. The germline V and J ends were trimmed by 4 bases and 3 bases, with 18 bases remaining between them.

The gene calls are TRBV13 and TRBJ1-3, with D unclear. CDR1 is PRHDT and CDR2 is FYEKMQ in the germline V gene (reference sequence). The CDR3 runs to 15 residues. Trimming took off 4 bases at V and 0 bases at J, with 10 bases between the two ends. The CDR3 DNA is TGTGCCAGCAGCTACAATGGTGTCTCTGGAAACACCATATATTTT. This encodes CASSYNGVSGNTIYF.

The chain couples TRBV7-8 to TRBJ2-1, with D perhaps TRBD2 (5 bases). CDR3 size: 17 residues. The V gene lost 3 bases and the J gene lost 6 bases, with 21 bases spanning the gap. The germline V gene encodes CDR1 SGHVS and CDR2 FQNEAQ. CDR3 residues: CASSLAGAVLSGNEQFF. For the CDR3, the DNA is TGTGCCAGCAGCTTGGCGGGTGCGGTTCTTTCGGGCAATGAGCAGTTCTTC.

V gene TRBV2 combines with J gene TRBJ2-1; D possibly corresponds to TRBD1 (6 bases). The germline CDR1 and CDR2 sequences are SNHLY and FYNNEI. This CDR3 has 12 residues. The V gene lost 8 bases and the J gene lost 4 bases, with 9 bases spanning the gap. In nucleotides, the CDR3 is TGTGCCAGCTGGGACAATTACAATGAGCAGTTCTTC. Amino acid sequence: CASWDNYNEQFF. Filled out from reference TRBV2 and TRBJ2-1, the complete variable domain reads EPEVTQTPSHQVTQMGQEVILRCVPISNHLYFYWYRQILGQKVEFLVSFYNNEISEKSEIFDDQFSVERPDGSNFTLKIRSTKLEDSAMYFCASWDNYNEQFFGPGTRLTVL.

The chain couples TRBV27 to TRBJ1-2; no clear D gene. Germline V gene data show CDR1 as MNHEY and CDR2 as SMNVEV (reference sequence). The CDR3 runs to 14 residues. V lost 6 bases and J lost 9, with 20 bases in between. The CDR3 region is CASSPRINGASYTF. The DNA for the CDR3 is TGTGCCAGCAGCCCAAGGATCAACGGTGCGAGCTACACCTTC.

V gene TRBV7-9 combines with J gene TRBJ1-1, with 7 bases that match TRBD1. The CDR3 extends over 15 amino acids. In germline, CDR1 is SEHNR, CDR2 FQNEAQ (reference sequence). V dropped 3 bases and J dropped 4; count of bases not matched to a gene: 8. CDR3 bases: TGTGCCAGCAGCTTTGATCTGAACAGGGGCACTGAAGCTTTCTTT. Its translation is CASSFDLNRGTEAFF. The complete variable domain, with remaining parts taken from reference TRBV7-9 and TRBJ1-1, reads DTGVSQNPRHKITKRGQNVTFRCDPISEHNRLYWYRQTLGQGPEFLTYFQNEAQLEKSRLLSDRFSAERPKGSFSTLEIQRTEQGDSAMYLCASSFDLNRGTEAFFGQGTRLTVV.

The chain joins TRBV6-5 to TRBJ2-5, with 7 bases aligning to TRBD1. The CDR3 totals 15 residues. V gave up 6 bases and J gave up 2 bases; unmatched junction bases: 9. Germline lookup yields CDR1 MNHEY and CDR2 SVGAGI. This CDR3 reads CASSQMGTVQETQYF. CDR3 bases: TGTGCCAGCAGCCAAATGGGGACAGTTCAAGAGACCCAGTACTTC.

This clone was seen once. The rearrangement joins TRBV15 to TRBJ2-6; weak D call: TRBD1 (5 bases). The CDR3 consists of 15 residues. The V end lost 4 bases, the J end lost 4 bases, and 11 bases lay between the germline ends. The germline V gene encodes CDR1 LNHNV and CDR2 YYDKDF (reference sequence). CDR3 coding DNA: TGTGCCACCAGCACTCAGGGTTCAGGGGCCAACGTCCTGACTTTC. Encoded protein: CATSTQGSGANVLTF.

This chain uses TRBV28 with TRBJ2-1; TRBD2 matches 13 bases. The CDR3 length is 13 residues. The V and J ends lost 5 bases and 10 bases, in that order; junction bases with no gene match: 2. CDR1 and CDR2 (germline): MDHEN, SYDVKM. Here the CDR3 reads CASSQTSGGEQFF. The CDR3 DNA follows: TGTGCCAGCAGTCAGACTAGCGGGGGGGAGCAGTTCTTC.